The 27 T cell receptor beta chains presented below share a single source sample, sequenced in a study of T cell responses to AZD1222 COVID-19 vaccine. The protocol was immunoSEQ multiplex PCR, while the TCRdb copy is restricted to in-frame clones and leaves out a portion. The sample has about 130,000 clones; about 88% are singletons. Sequenced material: peripheral blood, taken on day 0 of AZD1222 vaccination. The source of these receptors is an adult in good health.

The chain carries TRBV28 and TRBJ2-7; 7 nucleotides line up with TRBD1. This CDR3 region has 15 residues. The J segment lost 0 bases and the V segment lost 8 bases, leaving 10 bases of the junction unmatched. The germline gives CDR1 MDHEN, CDR2 SYDVKM. CDR3 sequence: CASSDLGTASYEQYF. DNA of the CDR3: TGTGCCAGCTCTGATTTGGGGACAGCCTCCTACGAGCAGTACTTC. Drawing the rest from reference TRBV28 and TRBJ2-7, the complete variable domain is DVKVTQSSRYLVKRTGEKVFLECVQDMDHENMFWYRQDPGLGLRLIYFSYDVKMKEKGDIPEGYSVSREKKERFSLILESASTNQTSMYLCASSDLGTASYEQYFGPGTRLTVT.

CDR3 bases: TGTGCCAGCAGCACAGGGACTCAGCCCCAGCATTTT. Translation: CASSTGTQPQHF. This chain joins TRBV2 and TRBJ1-5; D may be TRBD1 (6 bases). This CDR3 comprises 12 residues. V dropped 6 bases and J dropped 6 bases, with 9 bases sitting between them. The germline V gene has CDR1 SNHLY and CDR2 FYNNEI.

This clone came up once. The CDR3 sequence: CASKAGGVGELFF. In nucleotides, the CDR3 is TGCGCCAGCAAAGCGGGAGGGGTCGGGGAGCTGTTTTTT. The gene calls are TRBV4-1 and TRBJ2-2; 10 bases fit TRBD2. Germline V lookup: CDR1 MGHRA, CDR2 YSYEKL. With V trimmed by 7 bases and J by 7 bases, 3 bases remained unmatched. CDR3 length equals 13 residues.

This clone showed up just once. The chain is built from TRBV7-9 and TRBJ1-4; D is unclear. V was pared by 2 bases and J by 6 bases, with 16 bases between. CDR3 length: 16 amino acids. Germline CDR1 and CDR2: SEHNR and FQNEAQ (reference sequence). The CDR3, as DNA: TGTGCCAGCAGCTTAAAGACGTTCTCCTGGGATGAAAAACTGTTTTTT. This encodes CASSLKTFSWDEKLFF.

The genes are TRBV6-5 and TRBJ1-5; unclear D gene. The CDR3 extends over 13 amino acids. Germline CDR1 is MNHEY and CDR2 is SVGAGI. The ends were cut back, 9 bases at V and 2 bases at J, with 11 bases in the middle. CDR3 DNA sequence: TGTGCCAGAAGACCAGAGGGCAATCAGCCCCAGCATTTT. This sequence encodes CARRPEGNQPQHF.

Only one count was recorded for this clone. V gene TRBV19 combines with J gene TRBJ2-1; D may match TRBD1 or TRBD2 (5 bases each). This CDR3 is 13 amino acids long. Trimming pared 5 bases from V and 5 bases from J, leaving 10 bases between. In germline, CDR1 is LNHDA, CDR2 SQIVND (reference sequence). CDR3 in amino acids: CASSGTYNNEQFF. The CDR3 region has the DNA TGTGCCAGTAGTGGGACCTATAACAATGAGCAGTTCTTC.

This chain uses TRBV20-1 with TRBJ2-7; 8 bases line up with TRBD2. Germline loops: CDR1 DFQATT, CDR2 SNEGSKA (reference sequence). The CDR3 loop spans 12 amino acids. V was clipped by 3 bases and J by 6 bases; unmatched bases: 4. Here the CDR3 reads CSASGTSIEQYF. CDR3 DNA sequence: TGCAGTGCTAGTGGGACTAGTATCGAGCAGTACTTC.

V and J are TRBV4-1 and TRBJ1-2; the match to TRBD1 covers 7 bases. CDR1 and CDR2 from the germline V gene are MGHRA and YSYEKL. The CDR3 consists of 13 residues. The V and J ends lost 6 bases and 6 bases, in that order; junction bases with no gene match: 7. The CDR3 nucleotides read TGCGCCAGCAGACCCACAGGGGAAGATGGCTACACCTTC. Translated, it gives CASRPTGEDGYTF.

V gene TRBV24-1 combines with J gene TRBJ2-7; D remains unclear. Germline CDR1 KGHDR, CDR2 SFDVKD. The CDR3 has 13 amino acids. V lost 4 bases, J lost 2 bases, and 8 bases lay in between. CDR3 region: CATSDPTTYEQYF. In DNA, the CDR3 is TGTGCCACCAGTGACCCGACAACCTACGAGCAGTACTTC.

The genes are TRBV2 and TRBJ1-3; 7 nucleotides line up with TRBD1. The V segment lost 4 bases and the J segment 4 bases; nucleotides outside the gene matches: 4. The CDR3 has 14 residues. CDR1 is SNHLY and CDR2 is FYNNEI in the germline V gene. The CDR3 protein is CASSVGTAGNTIYF. CDR3 nucleotides: TGTGCCAGCAGTGTGGGGACAGCCGGAAACACCATATATTTT. Full variable domain (rest looked up from reference TRBV2 and TRBJ1-3): EPEVTQTPSHQVTQMGQEVILRCVPISNHLYFYWYRQILGQKVEFLVSFYNNEISEKSEIFDDQFSVERPDGSNFTLKIRSTKLEDSAMYFCASSVGTAGNTIYFGEGSWLTVV.

The rearrangement joins TRBV7-9 to TRBJ2-7; 11 bases are shared with TRBD1. The V segment lost 3 bases and the J segment 4 bases; nucleotides outside the gene matches: 8. Germline V lookup: CDR1 SEHNR, CDR2 FQNEAQ (reference sequence). The CDR3 runs to 16 residues. DNA for the CDR3: TGTGCCAGCAGCTTGGCCGGAGGGACAGGGGGTTACGAGCAGTACTTC. Translation gives CASSLAGGTGGYEQYF.

This clone has more than one count but fewer than ten. The chain recombines TRBV3-1 (or the pseudogene TRBV3-2) with TRBJ2-7; 12 nucleotides align to TRBD2. The CDR3 runs 15 residues. Germline V lookup: CDR1 LGHDT, CDR2 YNNKEL (reference sequence). V gave up 4 bases and J gave up 4 bases; unmatched junction bases: 5. CDR3 bases: TGTGCCAGCAGCCCCACTAGCGGGAGGAGATACGAGCAGTACTTC. This codes for CASSPTSGRRYEQYF.

The CDR3 region is CASSLDANYGYTF. The CDR3 region has the DNA TGTGCCAGCAGCTTAGATGCGAACTATGGCTACACCTTC. V is TRBV11-3 and J is TRBJ1-2; unclear D gene. Germline loops: CDR1 SGHNT, CDR2 YENEEA. The V end was cut by 0 bases, the J end by 2 bases, with 4 bases between. The CDR3 totals 13 residues.

CDR3 sequence reads: CASSHGLAGVGGTDTQYF. For the CDR3, the DNA is TGTGCCAGCAGCCACGGACTAGCGGGAGTGGGGGGCACAGATACGCAGTATTTT. The chain employs TRBV3-1 (or the pseudogene TRBV3-2) and TRBJ2-3, with 13 bases lining up with TRBD2. V dropped 3 bases and J dropped 1; count of bases not matched to a gene: 7. Germline values: CDR1 LGHDT, CDR2 YNNKEL (reference sequence). This CDR3 is 18 amino acids long.

This clone was seen a few times. The chain recombines TRBV12-2 with TRBJ2-3; no check of the table's D call, TRBD1, against the DNA was made. TRBV12-2 is listed as a pseudogene. The CDR3 loop spans 16 amino acids. The CDR3 here is CASRSWGRVFSNTQYF. For the CDR3, the DNA is TGTGCAAGTCGCAGCTGGGGCAGGGTTTTTTCTAATACGCAGTATTTT.

Worth noting for this clone: This sample also contains other DNA sequences that code for the same CDR3. The chain employs TRBV6-2 or TRBV6-3 and TRBJ1-1; possibly TRBD1 for D (6 bases). Per germline, CDR1 MNHEY and CDR2 SVGEGT. Trimming took off 6 bases at V and 4 bases at J, with 6 bases between the two ends. The CDR3 has 11 amino acids. CDR3 region: CASSRGTEAFF. CDR3 bases: TGTGCCAGCAGCAGGGGCACTGAAGCTTTCTTT.

This clone came up a few times. V and J are TRBV6-2 or TRBV6-3 and TRBJ1-5; 11 bases map to TRBD1. V lost 5 bases to trimming and J lost 6 bases; unmatched junction nucleotides: 3. This CDR3 has 14 amino acids. CDR1 MNHEY and CDR2 SVGEGT come from the germline V gene. The CDR3 reads CASSRTGGFQPQHF. DNA for the CDR3: TGTGCCAGCAGTCGGACAGGGGGCTTTCAGCCCCAGCATTTT.

The chain carries TRBV12-3 or TRBV12-4 and TRBJ2-6; D may match TRBD1 or TRBD2 (6 bases each). V lost 7 bases, J lost 5 bases, and 9 bases lay in between. CDR3 length: 13 residues. CDR3 protein: CASKGGRANVLTF. The CDR3 coding sequence is TGTGCCAGCAAAGGGGGGAGGGCCAACGTCCTGACTTTC.

The V and J genes are TRBV7-9 and TRBJ2-7; 9 positions match TRBD1. The CDR3 spans 16 residues. Germline assignment: CDR1 SEHNR and CDR2 FQNEAQ (reference sequence). V gave up 5 bases and J gave up 7 bases; unmatched junction bases: 15. The CDR3 loop is CASSPPPGQGLREQYF. DNA of the CDR3: TGTGCCAGCAGCCCCCCTCCGGGACAGGGTCTAAGGGAGCAGTACTTC. The entire variable domain, with the rest obtained from reference TRBV7-9 and TRBJ2-7, is as follows: DTGVSQNPRHKITKRGQNVTFRCDPISEHNRLYWYRQTLGQGPEFLTYFQNEAQLEKSRLLSDRFSAERPKGSFSTLEIQRTEQGDSAMYLCASSPPPGQGLREQYFGPGTRLTVT.

This clone was found once. The chain recombines TRBV19 with TRBJ1-6, with 9 bases matching TRBD1. The CDR3 extends over 14 amino acids. Losses at the gene ends were 4 bases for V and 6 bases for J; bases not matched to a gene: 1. Germline V gene sequence: CDR1 LNHDA, CDR2 SQIVND (reference sequence). The CDR3 nucleotides are TGTGCCAGTAGTAACAGGGGGCGTAATTCACCCCTCCACTTT. Protein: CASSNRGRNSPLHF.

V usage is TRBV28 and J usage is TRBJ1-2; TRBD1 matches at 12 bases. V lost 4 bases, J lost 7 bases, and 7 bases stayed unmatched. Germline V gives CDR1 MDHEN, CDR2 SYDVKM. This CDR3 has 15 amino acids. The DNA of the CDR3 is TGTGCCAGCAGTTCACCGGGACAGGGGGCGGGTGGCTACACCTTC. Translated: CASSSPGQGAGGYTF.

This chain joins TRBV18 and TRBJ2-7; D uncertain. CDR1 and CDR2 (germline): KGHSH, LQKENI. Trimming shortened V by 2 bases and J by 6 bases, and 17 bases separated the two germline ends. The CDR3 runs to 15 residues. For the CDR3, the DNA is TGTGCCAGCTCACCAAAGCGAAGCTGGAGTCCCGAGCAGTACTTC. Its protein product is CASSPKRSWSPEQYF. The variable domain in full, completed from reference TRBV18 and TRBJ2-7, reads NAGVMQNPRHLVRRRGQEARLRCSPMKGHSHVYWYRQLPEEGLKFMVYLQKENIIDESGMPKERFSAEFPKEGPSILRIQQVVRGDSAAYFCASSPKRSWSPEQYFGPGTRLTVT.

V usage is TRBV9 and J usage is TRBJ2-2, with no clear D. V dropped 4 bases and J dropped 7 bases, with 11 bases sitting between them. The CDR3 is 13 residues long. Germline values: CDR1 SGDLS, CDR2 YYNGEE. CDR3: CASSLGSFGELFF. As DNA, the CDR3 is TGTGCCAGCAGCCTAGGCTCCTTCGGGGAGCTGTTTTTT.

The chain uses TRBV15 and TRBJ1-4; unclear D gene. The V gene's germline CDR1 is LNHNV and CDR2 YYDKDF (reference sequence). The CDR3 is 14 residues long. The V end was cut by 4 bases, the J end by 4 bases, with 10 bases between. CDR3: CATSTVTYNEKLFF. As DNA, the CDR3 is TGTGCCACCAGCACCGTGACATATAATGAAAAACTGTTTTTT. Full variable domain (missing parts from reference TRBV15 and TRBJ1-4): DAMVIQNPRYQVTQFGKPVTLSCSQTLNHNVMYWYQQKSSQAPKLLFHYYDKDFNNEADTPDNFQSRRPNTSFCFLDIRSPGLGDTAMYLCATSTVTYNEKLFFGSGTQLSVL.

V is TRBV5-4 and J is TRBJ2-7; 7 positions agree with TRBD2. Trimming removed 2 bases from V and 6 bases from J; junction bases left unmatched: 20. This CDR3 is built from 18 residues. Germline CDR1 SGHNT, CDR2 YYREEE (reference sequence). The CDR3 coding sequence is TGTGCCAGCAGCTTCGGGGACTGGGGGGGTAATCTCTACGGCGAGCAGTACTTC. Translating gives CASSFGDWGGNLYGEQYF.

The rearrangement joins TRBV5-4 to TRBJ2-1; D remains ambiguous. CDR1 SGHNT and CDR2 YYREEE come from the germline V gene (reference sequence). CDR3 size: 13 residues. Trimming left V 6 bases short and J 8 bases short, with 15 bases between. The CDR3 bases are TGTGCCAGCACCTTCGGAGCCCAGGATGAGCAGTTCTTC. Protein product: CASTFGAQDEQFF.

This clone was recorded only once. DNA of the CDR3: TGTGCCACCAGTGATCTGGGGCAAGAGACCCAGTACTTC. Its protein product is CATSDLGQETQYF. The chain recombines TRBV24-1 with TRBJ2-5; no reliable D call. The length of the CDR3 is 13 residues. Per the germline V gene, CDR1 is KGHDR and CDR2 is SFDVKD. V lost 3 bases and J lost 2, with 6 bases in between.